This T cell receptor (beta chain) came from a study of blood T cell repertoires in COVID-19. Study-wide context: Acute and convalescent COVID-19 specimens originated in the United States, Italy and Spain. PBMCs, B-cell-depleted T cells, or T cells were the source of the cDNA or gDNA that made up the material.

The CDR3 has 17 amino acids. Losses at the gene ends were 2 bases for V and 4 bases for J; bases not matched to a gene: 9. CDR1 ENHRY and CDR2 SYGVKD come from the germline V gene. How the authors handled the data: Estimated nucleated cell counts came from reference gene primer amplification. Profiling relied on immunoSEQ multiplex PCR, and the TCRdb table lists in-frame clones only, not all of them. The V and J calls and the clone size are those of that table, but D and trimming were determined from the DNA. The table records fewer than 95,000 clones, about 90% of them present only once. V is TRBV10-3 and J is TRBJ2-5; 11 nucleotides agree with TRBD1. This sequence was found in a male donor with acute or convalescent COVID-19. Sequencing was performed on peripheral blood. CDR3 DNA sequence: TGTGCCATCAGTGAGCCCGGACAGGGGGCGCGAGGAGAGACCCAGTACTTC. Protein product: CAISEPGQGARGETQYF.